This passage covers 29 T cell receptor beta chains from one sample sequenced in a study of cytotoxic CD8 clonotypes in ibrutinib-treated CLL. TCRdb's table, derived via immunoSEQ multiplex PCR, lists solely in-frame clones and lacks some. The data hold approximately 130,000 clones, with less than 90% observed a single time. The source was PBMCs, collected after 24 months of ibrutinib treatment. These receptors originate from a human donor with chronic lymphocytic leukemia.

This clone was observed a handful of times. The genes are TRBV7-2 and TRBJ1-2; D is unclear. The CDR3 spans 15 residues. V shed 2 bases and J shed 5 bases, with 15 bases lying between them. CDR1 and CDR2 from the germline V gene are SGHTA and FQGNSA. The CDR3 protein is CASSLSPSGGYGYTF. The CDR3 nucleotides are TGTGCCAGCAGCTTATCGCCAAGTGGCGGGTATGGCTACACCTTC.

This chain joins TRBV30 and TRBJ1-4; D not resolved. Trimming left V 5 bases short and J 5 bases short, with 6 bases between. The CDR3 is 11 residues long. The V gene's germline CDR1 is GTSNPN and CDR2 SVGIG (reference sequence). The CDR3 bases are TGTGCCTGGGGCGCGAATGAAAAACTGTTTTTT. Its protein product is CAWGANEKLFF.

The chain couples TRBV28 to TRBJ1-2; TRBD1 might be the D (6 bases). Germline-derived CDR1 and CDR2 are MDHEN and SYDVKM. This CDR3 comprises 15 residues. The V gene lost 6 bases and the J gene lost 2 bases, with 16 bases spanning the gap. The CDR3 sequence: CASRPPGGPNYGYTF. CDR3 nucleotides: TGTGCCAGCAGACCGCCCGGGGGGCCCAACTATGGCTACACCTTC.

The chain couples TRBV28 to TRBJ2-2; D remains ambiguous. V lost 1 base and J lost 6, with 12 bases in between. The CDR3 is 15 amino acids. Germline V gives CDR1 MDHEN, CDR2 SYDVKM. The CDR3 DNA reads TGTGCCAGCAGTTTATCCGGTCGAGAGGCCGGGGAGCTGTTTTTT. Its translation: CASSLSGREAGELFF.

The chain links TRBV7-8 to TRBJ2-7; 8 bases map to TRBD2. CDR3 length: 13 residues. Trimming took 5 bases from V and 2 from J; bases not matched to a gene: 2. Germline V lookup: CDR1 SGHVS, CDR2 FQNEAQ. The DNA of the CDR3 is TGTGCCAGCAGCGATAGCGGGGCCTACGAGCAGTACTTC. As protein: CASSDSGAYEQYF.

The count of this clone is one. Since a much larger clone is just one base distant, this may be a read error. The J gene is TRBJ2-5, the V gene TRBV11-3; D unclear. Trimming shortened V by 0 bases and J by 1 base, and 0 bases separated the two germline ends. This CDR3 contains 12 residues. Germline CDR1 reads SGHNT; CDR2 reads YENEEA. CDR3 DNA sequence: TGTGCCAGCAGCTTAGACCAAGAGACCCAGTACTTC. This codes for CASSLDQETQYF.

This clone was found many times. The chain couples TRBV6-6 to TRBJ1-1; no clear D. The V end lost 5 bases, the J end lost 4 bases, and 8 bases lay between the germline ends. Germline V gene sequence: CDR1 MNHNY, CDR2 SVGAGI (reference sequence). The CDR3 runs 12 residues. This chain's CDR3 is CASSDDTTEAFF. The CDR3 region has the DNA TGTGCCAGCAGTGATGATACCACTGAAGCTTTCTTT.

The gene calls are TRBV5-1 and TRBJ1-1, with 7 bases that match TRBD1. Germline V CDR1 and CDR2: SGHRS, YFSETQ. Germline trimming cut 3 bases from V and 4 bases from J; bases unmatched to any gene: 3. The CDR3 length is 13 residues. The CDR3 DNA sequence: TGCGCCAGCAGCTCACAGGGGTCCACTGAAGCTTTCTTT. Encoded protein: CASSSQGSTEAFF.

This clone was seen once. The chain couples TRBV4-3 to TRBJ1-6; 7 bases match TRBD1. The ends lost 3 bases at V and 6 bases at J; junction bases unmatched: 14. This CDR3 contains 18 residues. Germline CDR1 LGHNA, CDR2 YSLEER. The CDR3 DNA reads TGCGCCAGCAGCCACCCGACAGGGTACGAAATCTTTAATTCACCCCTCCACTTT. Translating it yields CASSHPTGYEIFNSPLHF.

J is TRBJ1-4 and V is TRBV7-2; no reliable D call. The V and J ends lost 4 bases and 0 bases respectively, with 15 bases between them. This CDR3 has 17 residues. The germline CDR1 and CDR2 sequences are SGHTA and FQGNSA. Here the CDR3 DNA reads TGTGCCAGCAGCTGGCCTGGTGTCGGCGCAACTAATGAAAAACTGTTTTTT. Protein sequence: CASSWPGVGATNEKLFF.

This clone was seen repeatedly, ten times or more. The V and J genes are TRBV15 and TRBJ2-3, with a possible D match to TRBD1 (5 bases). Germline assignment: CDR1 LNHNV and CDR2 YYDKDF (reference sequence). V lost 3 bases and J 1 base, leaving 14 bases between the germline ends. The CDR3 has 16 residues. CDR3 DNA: TGTGCCACCAGCAGGGATGGGGCAGGAGGCACAGATACGCAGTATTTT. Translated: CATSRDGAGGTDTQYF.

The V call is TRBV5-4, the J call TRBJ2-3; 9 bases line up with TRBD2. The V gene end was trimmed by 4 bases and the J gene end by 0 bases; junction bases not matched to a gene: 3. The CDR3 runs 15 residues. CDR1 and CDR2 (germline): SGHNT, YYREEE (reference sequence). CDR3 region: CASSPRGGSTDTQYF. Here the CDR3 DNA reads TGTGCCAGCAGCCCGCGGGGGGGAAGCACAGATACGCAGTATTTT.

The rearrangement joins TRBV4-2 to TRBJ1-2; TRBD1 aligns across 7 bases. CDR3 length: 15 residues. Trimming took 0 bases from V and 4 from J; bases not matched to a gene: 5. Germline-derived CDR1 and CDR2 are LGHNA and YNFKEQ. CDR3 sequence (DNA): TGTGCCAGCAGCCAAGAGAAGGGACAGTCCTATGGCTACACCTTC. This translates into CASSQEKGQSYGYTF.

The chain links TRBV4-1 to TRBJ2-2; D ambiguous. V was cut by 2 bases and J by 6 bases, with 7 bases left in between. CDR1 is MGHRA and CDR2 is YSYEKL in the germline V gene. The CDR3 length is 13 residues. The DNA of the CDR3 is TGCGCCAGCAGCCAACCGCTACCCGGGGAGCTGTTTTTT. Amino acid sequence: CASSQPLPGELFF.

The CDR3 DNA sequence: TGTGCCAGCAGTTTCCGGGACACTTCCTATGGCTACACCTTC. Translated: CASSFRDTSYGYTF. The rearrangement uses TRBV27 and TRBJ1-2, with D maybe TRBD1 (6 bases). The CDR3 spans 14 residues. Germline lookup yields CDR1 MNHEY and CDR2 SMNVEV (reference sequence). V was cut by 3 bases and J by 4 bases, with 12 bases left in between.

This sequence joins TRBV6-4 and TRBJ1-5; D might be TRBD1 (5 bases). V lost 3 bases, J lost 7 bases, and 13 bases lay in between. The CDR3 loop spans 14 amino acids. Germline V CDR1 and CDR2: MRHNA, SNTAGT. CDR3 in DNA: TGTGCCAGCAGTGAAGAGGGGACGTTGCAGCCCCAGCATTTT. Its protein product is CASSEEGTLQPQHF.

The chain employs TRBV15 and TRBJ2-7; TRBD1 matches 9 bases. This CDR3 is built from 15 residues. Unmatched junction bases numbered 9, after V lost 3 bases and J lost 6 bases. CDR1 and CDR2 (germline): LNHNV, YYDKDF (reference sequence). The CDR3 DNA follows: TGTGCCACCAGCAGCCTCACAGGGGGCTGGGGCGAGCAGTACTTC. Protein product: CATSSLTGGWGEQYF.

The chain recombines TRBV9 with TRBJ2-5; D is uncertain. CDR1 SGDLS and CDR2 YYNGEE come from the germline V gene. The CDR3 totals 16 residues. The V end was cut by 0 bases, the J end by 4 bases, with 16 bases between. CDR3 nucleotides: TGTGCCAGCAGCGTAGGCGGTAGCCCCTGGGGAGAGACCCAGTACTTC. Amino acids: CASSVGGSPWGETQYF.

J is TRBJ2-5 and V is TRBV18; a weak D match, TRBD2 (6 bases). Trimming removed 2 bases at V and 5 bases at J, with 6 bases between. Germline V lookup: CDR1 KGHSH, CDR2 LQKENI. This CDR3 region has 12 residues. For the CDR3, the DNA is TGTGCCAGCTCACCAAGCGGGGAGACCCAGTACTTC. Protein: CASSPSGETQYF.

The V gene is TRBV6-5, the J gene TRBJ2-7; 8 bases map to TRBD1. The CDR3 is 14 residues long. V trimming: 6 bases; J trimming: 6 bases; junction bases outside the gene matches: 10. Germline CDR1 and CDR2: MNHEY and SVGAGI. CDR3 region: CASSPTGDIGEQYF. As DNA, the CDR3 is TGTGCCAGCAGCCCGACAGGGGATATAGGCGAGCAGTACTTC.

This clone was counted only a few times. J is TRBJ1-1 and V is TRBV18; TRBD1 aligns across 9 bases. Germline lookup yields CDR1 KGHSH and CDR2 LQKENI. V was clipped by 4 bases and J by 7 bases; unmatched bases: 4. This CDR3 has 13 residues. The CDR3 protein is CASSRDREGEAFF. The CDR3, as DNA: TGTGCCAGCTCACGGGACAGGGAAGGTGAAGCTTTCTTT.

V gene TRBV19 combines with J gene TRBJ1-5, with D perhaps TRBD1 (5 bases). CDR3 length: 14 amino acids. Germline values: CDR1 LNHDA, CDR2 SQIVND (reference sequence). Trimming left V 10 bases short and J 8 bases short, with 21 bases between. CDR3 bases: TGTGCCAACCTACGTCAGGGTAAGTGGAAGCCCCAGCATTTT. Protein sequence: CANLRQGKWKPQHF.

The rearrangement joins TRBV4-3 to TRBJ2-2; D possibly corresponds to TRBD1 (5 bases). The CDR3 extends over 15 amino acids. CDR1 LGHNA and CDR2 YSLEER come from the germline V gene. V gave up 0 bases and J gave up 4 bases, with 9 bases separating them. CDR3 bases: TGCGCCAGCAGCCAAGACAGGGCCGGCACCGGGGAGCTGTTTTTT. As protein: CASSQDRAGTGELFF.

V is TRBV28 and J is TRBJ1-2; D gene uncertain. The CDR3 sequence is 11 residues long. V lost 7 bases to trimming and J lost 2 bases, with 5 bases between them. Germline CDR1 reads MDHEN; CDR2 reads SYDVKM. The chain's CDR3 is CASTENYGYTF. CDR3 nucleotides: TGTGCCAGCACCGAAAACTATGGCTACACCTTC.

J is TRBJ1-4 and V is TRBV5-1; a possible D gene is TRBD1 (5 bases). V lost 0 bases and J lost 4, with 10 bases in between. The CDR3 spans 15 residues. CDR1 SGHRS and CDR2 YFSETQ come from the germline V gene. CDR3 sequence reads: CASSLGGSLNEKLFF. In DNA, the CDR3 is TGCGCCAGCAGCTTGGGGGGGAGCCTTAATGAAAAACTGTTTTTT. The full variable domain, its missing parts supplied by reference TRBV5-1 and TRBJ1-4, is KAGVTQTPRYLIKTRGQQVTLSCSPISGHRSVSWYQQTPGQGLQFLFEYFSETQRNKGNFPGRFSGRQFSNSRSEMNVSTLELGDSALYLCASSLGGSLNEKLFFGSGTQLSVL.

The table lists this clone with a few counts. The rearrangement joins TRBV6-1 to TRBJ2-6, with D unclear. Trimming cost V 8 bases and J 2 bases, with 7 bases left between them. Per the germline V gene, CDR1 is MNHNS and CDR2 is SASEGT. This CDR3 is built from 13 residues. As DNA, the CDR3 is TGTGCCAGCGTCGCCCCTGGGGCCAACGTCCTGACTTTC. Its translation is CASVAPGANVLTF.

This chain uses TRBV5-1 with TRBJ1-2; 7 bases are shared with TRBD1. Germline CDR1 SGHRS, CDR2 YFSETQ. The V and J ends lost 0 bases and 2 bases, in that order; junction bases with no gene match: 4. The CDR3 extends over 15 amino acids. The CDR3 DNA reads TGCGCCAGCAGCTTGGGCCCACAGGGGAACTATGGCTACACCTTC. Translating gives CASSLGPQGNYGYTF.

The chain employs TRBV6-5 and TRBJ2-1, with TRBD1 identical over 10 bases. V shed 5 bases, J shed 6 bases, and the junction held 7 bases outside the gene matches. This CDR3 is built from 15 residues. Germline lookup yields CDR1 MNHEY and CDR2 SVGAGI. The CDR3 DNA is TGTGCCAGCAGTGTGACCGGGACAGGGGCCAATGAGCAGTTCTTC. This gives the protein CASSVTGTGANEQFF.

CDR3 bases: TGTGCCAGTAGGACAAAACAGGGGGGGGATAGCAATCAGCCCCAGCATTTT. Its protein is CASRTKQGGDSNQPQHF. This chain links TRBV19 with TRBJ1-5, with 8 bases identical to TRBD1. With V trimmed by 6 bases and J by 0 bases, 10 bases remained unmatched. The CDR3 length is 17 residues. Germline V gene data show CDR1 as LNHDA and CDR2 as SQIVND (reference sequence).